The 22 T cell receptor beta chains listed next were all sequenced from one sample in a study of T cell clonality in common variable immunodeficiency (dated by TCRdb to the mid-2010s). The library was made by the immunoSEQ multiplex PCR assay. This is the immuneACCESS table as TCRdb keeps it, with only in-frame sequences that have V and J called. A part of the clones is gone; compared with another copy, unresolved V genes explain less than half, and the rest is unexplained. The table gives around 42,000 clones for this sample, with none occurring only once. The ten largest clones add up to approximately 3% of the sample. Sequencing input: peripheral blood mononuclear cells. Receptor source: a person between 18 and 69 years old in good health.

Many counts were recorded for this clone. CDR3 bases read: TGCGCCAGCAGCTTGGCGGCAGGGGAGCACACTGAA. Translation gives CASSLAAGEHTE. The complete CDR3 reads CASSLAAGEHTEAFF. This chain uses TRBV5-1 with TRBJ1-1; D is perhaps TRBD1 (6 bases). Read coverage stops 3 residues before the CDR3 terminus; the germline J gene supplies the remainder. CDR1 is SGHRS, CDR2 YFSETQ, per germline. The V and J ends lost 0 bases and 3 bases respectively, with 12 bases between them. The CDR3 covers 15 residues.

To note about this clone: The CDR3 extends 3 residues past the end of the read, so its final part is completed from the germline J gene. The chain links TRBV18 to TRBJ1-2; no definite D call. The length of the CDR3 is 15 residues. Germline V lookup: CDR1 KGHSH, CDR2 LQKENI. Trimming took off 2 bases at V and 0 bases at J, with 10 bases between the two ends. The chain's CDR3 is CASSPNRQSNYGYTF. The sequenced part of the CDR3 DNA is TGTGCCAGCTCACCAAATCGCCAGTCTAACTATGGC.

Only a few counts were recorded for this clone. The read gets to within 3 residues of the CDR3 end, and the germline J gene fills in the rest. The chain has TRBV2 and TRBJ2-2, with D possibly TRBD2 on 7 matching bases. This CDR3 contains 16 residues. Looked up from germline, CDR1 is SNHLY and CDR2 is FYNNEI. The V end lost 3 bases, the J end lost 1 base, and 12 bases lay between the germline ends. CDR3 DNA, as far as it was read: TGTGCCAGCAGTGAGTCGGGGGGCTGGAACACCGGGGAG. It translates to CASSESGGWNTGE. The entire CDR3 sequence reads CASSESGGWNTGELFF.

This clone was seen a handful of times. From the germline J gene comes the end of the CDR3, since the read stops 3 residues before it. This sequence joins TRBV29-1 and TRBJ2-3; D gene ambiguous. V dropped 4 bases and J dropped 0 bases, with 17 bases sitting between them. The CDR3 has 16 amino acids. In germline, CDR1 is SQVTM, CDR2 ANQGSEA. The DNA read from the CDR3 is TGCAGCGTTGGAGCTGGAGCTTCGACTAGCACAGATACG. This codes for CSVGAGASTSTDT. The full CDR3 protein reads CSVGAGASTSTDTQYF.

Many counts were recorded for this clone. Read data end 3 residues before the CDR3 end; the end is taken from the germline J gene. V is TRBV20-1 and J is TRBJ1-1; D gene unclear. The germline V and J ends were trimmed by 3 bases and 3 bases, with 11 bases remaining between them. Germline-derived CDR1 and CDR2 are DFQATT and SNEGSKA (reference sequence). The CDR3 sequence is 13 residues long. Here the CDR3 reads CSARPSEDTEAFF. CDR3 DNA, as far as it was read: TGCAGTGCTAGGCCCTCCGAGGACACTGAA.

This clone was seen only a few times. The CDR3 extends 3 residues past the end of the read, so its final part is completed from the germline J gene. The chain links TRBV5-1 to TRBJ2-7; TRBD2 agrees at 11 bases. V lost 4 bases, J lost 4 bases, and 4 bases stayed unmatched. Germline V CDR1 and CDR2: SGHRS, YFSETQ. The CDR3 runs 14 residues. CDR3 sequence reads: CASSLLAGGYEQYF. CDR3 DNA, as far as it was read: TGCGCCAGCAGCCTCTTAGCGGGAGGGTACGAG.

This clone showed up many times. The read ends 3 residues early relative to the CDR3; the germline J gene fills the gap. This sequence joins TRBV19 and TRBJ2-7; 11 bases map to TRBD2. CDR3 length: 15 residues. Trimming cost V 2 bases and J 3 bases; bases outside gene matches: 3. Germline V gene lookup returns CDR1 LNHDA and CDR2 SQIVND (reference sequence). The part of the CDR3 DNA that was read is TGTGCCAGTAGTATACTAGCGGGAGGCTTCTACGAG. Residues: CASSILAGGFYE. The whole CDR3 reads CASSILAGGFYEQYF.

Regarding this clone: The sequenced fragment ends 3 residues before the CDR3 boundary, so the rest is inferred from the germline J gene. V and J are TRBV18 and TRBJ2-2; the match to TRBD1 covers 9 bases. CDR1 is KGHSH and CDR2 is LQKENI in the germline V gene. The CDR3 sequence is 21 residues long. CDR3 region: CASSPQGQGFSGSSGANVLFF. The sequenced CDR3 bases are TGTGCCAGCTCACCTCAGGGACAGGGCTTTTCCGGAAGCTCTGGGGCCAACGTG.

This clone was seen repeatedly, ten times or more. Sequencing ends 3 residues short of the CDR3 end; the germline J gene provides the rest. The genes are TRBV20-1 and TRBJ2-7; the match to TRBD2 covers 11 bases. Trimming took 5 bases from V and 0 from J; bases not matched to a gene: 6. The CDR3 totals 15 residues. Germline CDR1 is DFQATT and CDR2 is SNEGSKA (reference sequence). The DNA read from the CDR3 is TGCAGTGCTGTCCTGACTAGCGGGGTCTCCTACGAG. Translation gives CSAVLTSGVSYE. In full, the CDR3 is CSAVLTSGVSYEQYF.

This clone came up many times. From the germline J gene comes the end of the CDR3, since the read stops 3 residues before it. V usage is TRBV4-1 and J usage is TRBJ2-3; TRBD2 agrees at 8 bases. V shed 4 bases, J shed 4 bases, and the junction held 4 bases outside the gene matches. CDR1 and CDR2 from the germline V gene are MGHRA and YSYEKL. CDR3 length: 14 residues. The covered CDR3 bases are TGCGCCAGCAGCCCCGGGGGGGCATCAGATACG. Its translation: CASSPGGASDT. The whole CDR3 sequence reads CASSPGGASDTQYF.

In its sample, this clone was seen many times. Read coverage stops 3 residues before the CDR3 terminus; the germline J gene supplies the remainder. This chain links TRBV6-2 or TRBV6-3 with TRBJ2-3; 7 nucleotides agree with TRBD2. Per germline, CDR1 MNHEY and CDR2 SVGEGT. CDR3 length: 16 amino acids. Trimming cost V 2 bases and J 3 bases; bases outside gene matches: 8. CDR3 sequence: CASSYGGGSGTDTQYF. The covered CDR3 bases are TGTGCCAGCAGTTACGGGGGGGGTAGCGGGACAGATACG.

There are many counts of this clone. CDR3 protein: CSVGLGDNHQPQHF. CDR3 bases read: TGCAGCGTCGGACTCGGAGACAACCATCAGCCC. The chain couples TRBV29-1 to TRBJ1-5, with D hard to call. The read falls 3 residues short of the CDR3 end, and the missing part is taken from the germline J gene. The CDR3 is 14 residues long. Germline loops: CDR1 SQVTM, CDR2 ANQGSEA. The V end was cut by 6 bases, the J end by 5 bases, with 17 bases between.

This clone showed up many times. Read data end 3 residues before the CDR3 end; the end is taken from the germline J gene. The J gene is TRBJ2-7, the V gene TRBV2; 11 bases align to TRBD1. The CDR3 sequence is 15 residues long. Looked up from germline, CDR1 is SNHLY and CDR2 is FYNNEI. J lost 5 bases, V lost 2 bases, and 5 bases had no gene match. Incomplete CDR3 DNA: TGTGCCAGCAGTGAAACGGGGACAGGGGGGCACGAG. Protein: CASSETGTGGHE. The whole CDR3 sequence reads CASSETGTGGHEQYF.

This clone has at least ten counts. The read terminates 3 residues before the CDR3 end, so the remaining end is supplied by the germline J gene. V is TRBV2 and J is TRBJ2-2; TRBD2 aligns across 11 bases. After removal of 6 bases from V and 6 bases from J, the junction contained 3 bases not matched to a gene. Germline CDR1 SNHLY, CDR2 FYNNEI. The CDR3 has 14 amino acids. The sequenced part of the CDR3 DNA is TGTGCCAGCAGAGTTAGCGGGGGGGCCGGGGAG. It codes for CASRVSGGAGE. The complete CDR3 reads CASRVSGGAGELFF.

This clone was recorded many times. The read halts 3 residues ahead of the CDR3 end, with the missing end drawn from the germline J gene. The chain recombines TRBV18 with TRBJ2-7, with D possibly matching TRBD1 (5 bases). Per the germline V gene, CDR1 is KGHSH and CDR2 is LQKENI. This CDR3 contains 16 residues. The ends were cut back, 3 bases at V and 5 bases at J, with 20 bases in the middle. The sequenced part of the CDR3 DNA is TGTGCCAGCTCACCCCTCCCGGTCCAGGGAAAAAACGAG. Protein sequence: CASSPLPVQGKNE. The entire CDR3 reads CASSPLPVQGKNEQYF.

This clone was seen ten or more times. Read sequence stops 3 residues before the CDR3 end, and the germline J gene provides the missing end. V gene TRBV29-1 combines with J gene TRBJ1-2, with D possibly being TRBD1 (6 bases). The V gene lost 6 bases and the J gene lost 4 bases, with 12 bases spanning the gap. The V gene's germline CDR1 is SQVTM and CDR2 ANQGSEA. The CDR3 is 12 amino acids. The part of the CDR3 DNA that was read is TGCAGCGTCCCCGGACAGACCTATGGC. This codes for CSVPGQTYG. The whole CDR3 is CSVPGQTYGYTF.

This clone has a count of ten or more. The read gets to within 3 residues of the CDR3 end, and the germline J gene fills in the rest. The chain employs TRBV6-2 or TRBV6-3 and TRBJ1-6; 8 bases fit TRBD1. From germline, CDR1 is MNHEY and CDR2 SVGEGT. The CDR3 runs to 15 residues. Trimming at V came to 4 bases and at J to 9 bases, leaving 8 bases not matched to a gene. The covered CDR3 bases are TGTGCCAGCAGTTCAACAGGGGGGGAAGCTTCACCC. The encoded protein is CASSSTGGEASP. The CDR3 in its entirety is CASSSTGGEASPLHF.

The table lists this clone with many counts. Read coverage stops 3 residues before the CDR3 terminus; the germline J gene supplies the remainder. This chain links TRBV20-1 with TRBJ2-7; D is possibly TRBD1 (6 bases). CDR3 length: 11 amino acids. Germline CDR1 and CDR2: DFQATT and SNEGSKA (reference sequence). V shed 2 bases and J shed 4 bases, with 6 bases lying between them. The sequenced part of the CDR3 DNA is TGCAGTGCTAGAAGGGGGTACGAG. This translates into CSARRGYE. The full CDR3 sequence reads CSARRGYEQYF.

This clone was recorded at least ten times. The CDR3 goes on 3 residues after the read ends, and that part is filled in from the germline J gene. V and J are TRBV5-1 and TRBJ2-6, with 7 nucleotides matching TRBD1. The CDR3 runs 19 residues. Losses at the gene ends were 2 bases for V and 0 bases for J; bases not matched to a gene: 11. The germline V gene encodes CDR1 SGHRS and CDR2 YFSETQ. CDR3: CASSLRTGTVSSGANVLTF. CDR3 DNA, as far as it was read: TGCGCCAGCAGCTTAAGAACCGGGACAGTAAGCTCTGGGGCCAACGTC. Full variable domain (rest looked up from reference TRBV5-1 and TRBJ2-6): KAGVTQTPRYLIKTRGQQVTLSCSPISGHRSVSWYQQTPGQGLQFLFEYFSETQRNKGNFPGRFSGRQFSNSRSEMNVSTLELGDSALYLCASSLRTGTVSSGANVLTFGAGSRLTVL.

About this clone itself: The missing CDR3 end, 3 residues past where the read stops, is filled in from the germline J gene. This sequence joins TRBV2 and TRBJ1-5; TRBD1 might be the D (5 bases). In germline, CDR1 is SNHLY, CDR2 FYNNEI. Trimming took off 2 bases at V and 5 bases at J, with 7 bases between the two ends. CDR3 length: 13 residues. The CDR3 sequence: CASSELGDQPQHF. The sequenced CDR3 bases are TGTGCCAGCAGTGAATTAGGGGATCAGCCC.

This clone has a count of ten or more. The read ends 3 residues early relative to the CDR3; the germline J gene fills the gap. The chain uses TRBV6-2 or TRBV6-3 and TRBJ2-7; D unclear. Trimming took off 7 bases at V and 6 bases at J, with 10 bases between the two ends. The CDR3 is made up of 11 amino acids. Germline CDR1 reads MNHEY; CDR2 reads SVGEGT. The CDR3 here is CASMRLGEQYF. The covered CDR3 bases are TGTGCCAGCATGCGTCTAGGCGAG.

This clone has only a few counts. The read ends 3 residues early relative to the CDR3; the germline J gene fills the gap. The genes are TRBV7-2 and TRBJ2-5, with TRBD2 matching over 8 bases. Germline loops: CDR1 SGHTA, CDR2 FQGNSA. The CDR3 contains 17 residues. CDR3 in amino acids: CASRLAATGGGIETQYF. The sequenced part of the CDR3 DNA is TGTGCAAGTCGCTTAGCGGCGACTGGCGGGGGGATAGAGACC.